This T cell receptor beta chain was sequenced in a study of response to subunit inactivated influenza vaccine. About this clonotype: What it binds is not known.

The CDR3 is made up of 13 amino acids. CDR1 and CDR2 from the germline V gene are MGHRA and YSYEKL. Trimming took off 1 base at V and 10 bases at J, with 11 bases between the two ends. Whole-study findings and limits: Researchers suggested that each seasonal influenza vaccination recruits few new T cells.

Each CDR3 protein gets one entry after TCRdb re-called the RT-PCR reads with MiXCR. The sample gives hundreds of thousands of distinct CDR3 sequences, approximately 16% of which show up once; roughly 3% is in the top ten. The receptor was derived from a man between 50 and 70 years old who received an inactivated influenza vaccine. The chain couples TRBV4-1 to TRBJ2-1; D is ambiguous. This material consisted of CD4+ T cells sorted from PBMCs, taken 23 months after vaccination. DNA of the CDR3: TGCGCCAGCAGCCAAGGATATCGACGGGAGCAGTTCTTC. This gives the protein CASSQGYRREQFF.